This TCR beta chain was captured by sequencing in a study of cytomegalovirus exposure and HLA in healthy donors. Primers: 60 Vbeta forward and 13 Jbeta reverse. Clones were read by immunoSEQ multiplex PCR, and TCRdb kept only the in-frame ones, dropping some. The table includes 95,000 to 150,000 clones, roughly 80% detected once. Germline-derived CDR1 and CDR2 are LGHNA and YNFKEQ. The J segment lost 2 bases and the V segment lost 4 bases, leaving 12 bases of the junction unmatched. CDR3 size: 17 residues. The chain links TRBV4-2 to TRBJ2-7, with TRBD2 matching over 9 bases. The sequence was collected from a woman in her 40s in good health and CMV-seronegative. Sequencing was carried out using PBMCs. The CDR3 DNA reads TGTGCCAGCAGCCCCATTGACACCCAGCGGGGGGCCTACGAGCAGTACTTC. This encodes CASSPIDTQRGAYEQYF.